The 3 T cell receptor beta chains in this list originate from one sample, sequenced in a study of cytomegalovirus exposure and HLA in healthy donors. It was with 60 Vbeta and 13 Jbeta primers that the PCR ran. Sequencing was performed with immunoSEQ multiplex PCR; in TCRdb, only in-frame clones are kept and a portion is missing. Of roughly 70,000 clones listed, around 76% are singletons. Material: PBMCs. All receptors derive from a man in his fifties or sixties in good health and CMV-seronegative.

The chain couples TRBV5-1 to TRBJ1-2; D is ambiguous. V was cut by 0 bases and J by 8 bases, with 11 bases left in between. The CDR3 extends over 13 amino acids. CDR1 is SGHRS and CDR2 is YFSETQ in the germline V gene. CDR3 protein: CASSLGGLAGYTF. CDR3 bases: TGCGCCAGCAGCTTGGGTGGGCTCGCCGGCTACACCTTC.

The V call is TRBV5-1, the J call TRBJ2-7, with D maybe TRBD2 (5 bases). V gave up 6 bases and J gave up 7 bases, with 20 bases separating them. CDR1 SGHRS and CDR2 YFSETQ come from the germline V gene. The CDR3 runs 14 residues. CDR3 nucleotides: TGCGCCAGCACCCCGGTCTTATCGTCGGGAGAGCAGTACTTC. As protein: CASTPVLSSGEQYF.

The rearrangement links TRBV5-6 to TRBJ1-6; 7 bases align to TRBD1. Trimming at V came to 2 bases and at J to 10 bases, leaving 9 bases not matched to a gene. The CDR3 runs to 15 residues. The germline gives CDR1 SGHDT, CDR2 YYEEEE. CDR3 region: CASSFWTGVNSPLHF. The CDR3 DNA reads as TGTGCCAGCAGCTTTTGGACAGGCGTCAACTCACCCCTCCACTTT.